This is a list of T cell receptor beta chains from one sample in a study of T cells in Graves' hyperthyroidism and ophthalmopathy. MiXCR was run by TCRdb on the multiplex PCR reads, yielding one entry per CDR3 protein. The profile shows 200,000 to 300,000 distinct CDR3 sequences, approximately 25% of them singletons. Sequenced input: blood. Receptors were obtained from a woman between 40 and 55 years old with Graves' ophthalmopathy. The CDR3 runs from the conserved cysteine through the conserved F or W. Fields, in order: V gene, D gene, clone size, J gene, CDR3 DNA, CDR3 protein. D genes are given only for firm matches. Expanded clones are given a class, and other clones once, few, many or no size at all.

>TRBV28|-|-|TRBJ2-7
TGTGCCAGCAGTTACTCGTACAGGGCTAACGAGCAGTACTTC
CASSYSYRANEQYF
>TRBV2|TRBD2|many|TRBJ2-1
TGTGCCAGCAGGGTCCTCGCGGGAGGGAACAATGAGCAGTTCTTC
CASRVLAGGNNEQFF
>TRBV12-3/TRBV12-4|-|-|TRBJ2-7
TGTGCCAGCAGTTACGGGGTGGTGTACGAGCAGTACTTC
CASSYGVVYEQYF
>TRBV6-9|-|many|TRBJ1-6
TGTGCCACCCAGAATAGGGGAGGAGATAATTCACCCCTCCACTTT
CATQNRGGDNSPLHF
>TRBV28|-|many|TRBJ1-6
TGTGCCAGCAGTTTGTTCAGGGCAAATTCACCTCTCCACTTT
CASSLFRANSPLHF
>TRBV4-2|-|-|TRBJ2-7
TGTGCCAGCAGTCAACGTGAAGGTACCTACGAGCAGTACTTC
CASSQREGTYEQYF
>TRBV2|TRBD1|once|TRBJ1-5
TGTGCCACCTCCGGACAGGTCGGCCAGCCCCAGCATTTT
CATSGQVGQPQHF
>TRBV6-1|TRBD1|once|TRBJ1-2
TGTGCCAGCATGAAACACGGACAGGGGCGTCGGTCTTATGGCTACACCTTC
CASMKHGQGRRSYGYTF
>TRBV9|-|many|TRBJ1-5
TGTGCCAGCAGCGTAGGCTCCGGTTACGGTCAGCCCCAGCATTTT
CASSVGSGYGQPQHF
>TRBV4-1|TRBD2|-|TRBJ2-7
TGCGCCAGCAGCCAAGAGGTGACTAGCGGGAGAACGAGCGAGCAGTACTTC
CASSQEVTSGRTSEQYF
>TRBV28|-|many|TRBJ2-7
TGTGCCAGCAGTCCAGGGGAGAGGGGCTACGAGCAGTACTTC
CASSPGERGYEQYF
>TRBV11-2|TRBD2|many|TRBJ2-2
TGTGCCAGCAGTCATTGGTTTCTAGCGGGAGCCCCGGGCACCGGGGAGCTGTTTTTT
CASSHWFLAGAPGTGELFF
>TRBV24-1|-|many|TRBJ2-7
TGTGCCACCAGTGACCCCGGGACCGTTCCCTACGAGCAGTACTTC
CATSDPGTVPYEQYF
>TRBV2|-|many|TRBJ2-2
TGTGCCAGCAGTGGGACTATGAACACCGGGGAGCTGTTTTTT
CASSGTMNTGELFF
>TRBV29-1|-|many|TRBJ2-5
TGCAGCGTTGAAAGAGGGGGAACAGCACAAGAGACCCAGTACTTC
CSVERGGTAQETQYF
>TRBV24-1|-|-|TRBJ2-2
TGTGCCACCAGTGATACCGTGGCACCGAACACCGGGGAGCTGTTTTTT
CATSDTVAPNTGELFF
>TRBV6-5|-|many|TRBJ1-2
TGTGCCAGCAGTTACCTAGGCCGCTATGGCTACACCTTC
CASSYLGRYGYTF
>TRBV20-1|-|many|TRBJ1-5
TGCAGTGCCAACGGGGGGGCCAACAATCAGCCCCAGCATTTT
CSANGGANNQPQHF
>TRBV11-2|-|-|TRBJ2-5
TGTGCCAGCAATTTGGGACCGGGCCAAGAGACCCAGTACTTC
CASNLGPGQETQYF
>TRBV15|TRBD1|many|TRBJ1-5
TGTGCCACCAGCAGAGGTGGGGACAGCCTCGTTCAGCATTTT
CATSRGGDSLVQHF
>TRBV19|-|-|TRBJ2-3
TGTGCCAGTAGACAGGGGGGGCGGTCGGGCACAGATACGCAGTATTTT
CASRQGGRSGTDTQYF
>TRBV28|TRBD2|many|TRBJ2-7
TGTGCCAGCAGTTCCGGACTAGCGGTTGGGTACTTC
CASSSGLAVGYF
>TRBV12-3/TRBV12-4|-|many|TRBJ2-7
TGTGCCAGCAGTTTAGACCCACCACACGAGCAGTACTTC
CASSLDPPHEQYF
>TRBV28|-|-|TRBJ2-7
TGTGCCAGCAGCCCGGTTAGAGGTGCGGGGCGCAACTACGAGCAGTACTTC
CASSPVRGAGRNYEQYF
>TRBV7-2|-|many|TRBJ1-1
TGTGCCAGCAGCTCTCTCAGGGTGGTCACTGAAGCTTTCTTT
CASSSLRVVTEAFF
>TRBV28|-|-|TRBJ1-1
TGTGCCAGCAGTTCCGACAGGATCTTCACTGAAGCTTTCTTT
CASSSDRIFTEAFF
>TRBV30|-|many|TRBJ2-7
TGTGCCGTCTCTCTTCTGATGGGATTAGGGGACGAGCAGTACTTC
CAVSLLMGLGDEQYF
>TRBV2|-|many|TRBJ1-3
TGTGCCAGCAGGTCCGACTCTGGAAACACCATATATTTT
CASRSDSGNTIYF
>TRBV24-1|-|-|TRBJ1-1
TGTGCCACCAGTGCCAGGGATACTGAAGCTTTCTTT
CATSARDTEAFF
>TRBV10-3|-|many|TRBJ2-2
TGTGCCATCAGCGGGCGGGGAGTCCGCGGGGAGCTGTTTTTT
CAISGRGVRGELFF
>TRBV6-1|-|many|TRBJ2-7
TGTGCCAGCAGTGAAAATTGGCAGGGCGTCCAGTACTTC
CASSENWQGVQYF
>TRBV5-6|-|-|TRBJ2-5
TGTGCCAGCAGCTTAGATCCGGTCCCTCAAGAGACCCAGTACTTC
CASSLDPVPQETQYF
>TRBV18|-|-|TRBJ2-5
TGTGCCAGCTCACCTCAGGCTCGGAAGACCCAGTACTTC
CASSPQARKTQYF
>TRBV6-1|-|-|TRBJ1-1
TGTGCCAGCAGTGCAAAGGTGAAAACTGAAGCTTTCTTT
CASSAKVKTEAFF
>TRBV28|TRBD1|many|TRBJ1-2
TGTGCCAGCAGTTTATCCCCGACAGGGGTCACCTTC
CASSLSPTGVTF
>TRBV25-1|-|-|TRBJ1-4
TGTGCCAGCAGTGACGGTTTTTGGGGCTCGGAAGAAAAACTGTTTTTT
CASSDGFWGSEEKLFF
>TRBV11-1|TRBD2|-|TRBJ2-1
TGTGCCAGCAGCTCGATCCTCGTGGGGACTATCGGGCCGCGGGACGAGCAGTTCTTC
CASSSILVGTIGPRDEQFF
>TRBV24-1|-|-|TRBJ1-5
TGTGCCACCAGTTACGGCAATCAGCCCCAGCATTTT
CATSYGNQPQHF
>TRBV28|-|-|TRBJ2-5
TGTGCCAGCAGTTATCCGGGCAGGGGAAGAGAGACCCAGTACTTC
CASSYPGRGRETQYF
>TRBV13|-|many|TRBJ2-7
TGTGCCAGCGAACGCTCTAGCTCCCCCGCCGGGGGGCAGTACTTC
CASERSSSPAGGQYF
>TRBV5-6|TRBD1|many|TRBJ2-7
TGTGCCAGCAGCGCCGGGACAGGAGTCGGCGAGCAGTACTTC
CASSAGTGVGEQYF
>TRBV27|TRBD1|-|TRBJ1-5
TGTGCCAGCCAGACAGGGAGGGGGAATCAGCCCCAGCATTTT
CASQTGRGNQPQHF
>TRBV7-8|-|many|TRBJ2-2
TGTGCCAGCAGCTTATTGCCGTACCCAAAAGGGGACACCGGGGAGCTGTTTTTT
CASSLLPYPKGDTGELFF
>TRBV20-1|TRBD1|-|TRBJ1-5
TGCAGTGCTAGAGGGGGGACAGTCCTAGTCGATCAGCCCCAGCATTTT
CSARGGTVLVDQPQHF
>TRBV20-1|TRBD1|many|TRBJ1-5
TGCAGTGCTAGAACAGGGGATCAGCCCCAGCATTTT
CSARTGDQPQHF